A selection of T cell receptor beta chains follows, all from one sample in a study of shared T cell receptors in the human thymus. Generated by immunoSEQ multiplex PCR, the TCRdb table keeps only in-frame clones and is missing some. The sample includes about 380,000 clones, roughly 94% of them seen just once. Sequences were obtained from thymocytes. The receptors stem from a human donor. CDR3s include the opening cysteine and the closing phenylalanine or tryptophan. The order of the fields is V gene, D gene, clone size, J gene, CDR3 protein, CDR3 DNA. D genes are given only for firm matches. Clone size is not always given. Where it is, it says once, few, many or a class for expanded clones.

>TRBV2|.|.|TRBJ1-5
CASSKASNQPQHF
TGTGCCAGCAGTAAAGCGAGCAATCAGCCCCAGCATTTT
>TRBV29-1|TRBD2|once|TRBJ2-7
CSVEVSGTSGRVSSYEQYF
TGCAGCGTTGAAGTCTCTGGGACTAGCGGGAGGGTAAGCTCCTACGAGCAGTACTTC
>TRBV27|TRBD1|.|TRBJ1-1
CASSSLGTGGQGTEAFF
TGTGCCAGCAGCTCCCTCGGGACAGGGGGCCAGGGGACTGAAGCTTTCTTT
>TRBV27|TRBD1|.|TRBJ1-4
CASGGQGGDEKLFF
TGTGCCAGCGGGGGACAGGGGGGAGATGAAAAACTGTTTTTT
>TRBV10-2|TRBD2|.|TRBJ2-1
CASSWEGLAGGEWGNEQFF
TGCGCCAGCTCGTGGGAGGGACTAGCGGGAGGAGAATGGGGCAATGAGCAGTTCTTC
>TRBV15|TRBD2|.|TRBJ2-1
CATSSHSRGGSRNEQFF
TGTGCCACCAGCAGCCACTCTCGGGGCGGGAGCCGCAATGAGCAGTTCTTC
>TRBV23-1|.|.|TRBJ1-4
CASSQYWGPLEEKLFF
TGCGCCAGCAGTCAATATTGGGGTCCTTTGGAGGAAAAACTGTTTTTT
>TRBV7-2|.|.|TRBJ1-3
CASSLAPGWPNTIYF
TGTGCCAGCAGCTTAGCTCCCGGGTGGCCGAACACCATATATTTT
>TRBV28|.|.|TRBJ1-1
CASSLCGGALNTEAFF
TGTGCCAGCAGTTTATGTGGGGGGGCCTTGAACACTGAAGCTTTCTTT
>TRBV9|TRBD2|.|TRBJ2-1
CASSPGTSGFPYNEQFF
TGTGCCAGCAGCCCCGGGACTAGCGGGTTTCCCTACAATGAGCAGTTCTTC
>TRBV27|TRBD2|.|TRBJ2-3
CASKNGRATDTQYF
TGTGCCAGCAAAAACGGGAGGGCTACAGATACGCAGTATTTT
>TRBV28|.|.|TRBJ1-5
CASSSQGVWDQPQHF
TGTGCCAGCAGTTCACAGGGTGTATGGGACCAGCCCCAGCATTTT
>TRBV28|.|.|TRBJ1-4
CASSLFESPEKLFF
TGTGCCAGCAGTTTATTCGAGTCACCTGAAAAACTGTTTTTT
>TRBV5-6|.|.|TRBJ1-4
CASSWSGDTSTNEKLFF
TGTGCCAGCAGCTGGAGTGGGGACACCTCAACTAATGAAAAACTGTTTTTT
>TRBV27|.|.|TRBJ2-3
CASSPGLFSTDTQYF
TGTGCCAGCAGTCCCGGACTCTTCAGCACAGATACGCAGTATTTT
>TRBV2|.|.|TRBJ1-5
CASSEIEGRDQPQHF
TGTGCCAGCAGTGAGATAGAGGGTAGGGATCAGCCCCAGCATTTT
>TRBV7-9|.|.|TRBJ2-7
CASSLVRQGYEQYF
TGTGCCAGCAGCTTAGTGCGGCAGGGGTACGAGCAGTACTTC
>TRBV28|.|.|TRBJ2-7
CATRDRDSSYEQYF
TGTGCCACAAGAGACCGGGACTCCTCCTACGAGCAGTACTTC
>TRBV19|TRBD1|.|TRBJ2-7
CASSSGTGVNEQYF
TGTGCCAGTAGTAGCGGGACAGGGGTCAACGAGCAGTACTTC
>TRBV29-1|TRBD2|.|TRBJ2-1
CSAIGLAGAEVYNEQFF
TGCAGCGCAATTGGACTAGCGGGAGCCGAAGTCTACAATGAGCAGTTCTTC
>TRBV25-1|.|.|TRBJ2-5
CASSGQETQYF
TGTGCCAGCAGTGGGCAAGAGACCCAGTACTTC
>TRBV19|.|.|TRBJ1-2
CASRLPGTDYGYTF
TGTGCCAGTAGGCTCCCCGGGACGGACTATGGCTACACCTTC
>TRBV27|TRBD1|.|TRBJ2-7
CASSLNGQGPREQYF
TGTGCCAGCAGTTTAAACGGACAGGGGCCCCGCGAGCAGTACTTC
>TRBV4-2|.|.|TRBJ2-4
CASSQDLARLAKNIQYF
TGTGCCAGCAGCCAAGATCTGGCCAGATTAGCCAAAAACATTCAGTACTTC
>TRBV7-9|TRBD2|.|TRBJ2-7
CASSSSGTSGRSYHYEQYF
TGTGCCAGCAGCTCATCCGGGACTAGCGGGAGGTCTTACCACTACGAGCAGTACTTC
>TRBV20-1|.|.|TRBJ2-1
CSARDEQFF
TGCAGTGCTAGAGATGAGCAGTTCTTC
>TRBV6-5|.|.|TRBJ2-7
CASSRTGRSDEQYF
TGTGCCAGCAGCCGGACGGGTCGGTCGGACGAGCAGTACTTC
>TRBV5-8|TRBD1|.|TRBJ1-2
CASSPQGHGYTF
TGTGCCAGCAGCCCACAGGGGCATGGCTACACCTTC
>TRBV5-6|TRBD2|.|TRBJ2-3
CASSLVLRLAKRTTDTQYF
TGTGCCAGCAGCTTGGTCCTGCGACTAGCGAAAAGGACCACAGATACGCAGTATTTT
>TRBV27|.|.|TRBJ2-5
CASRPRLGGAEETQYF
TGTGCCAGCAGACCGCGTTTGGGGGGCGCAGAGGAGACCCAGTACTTC
>TRBV19|.|.|TRBJ1-1
CASTFRDPTLPNTEAFF
TGTGCCAGTACCTTCCGGGACCCTACTTTGCCAAACACTGAAGCTTTCTTT
>TRBV29-1|TRBD1|.|TRBJ1-1
CSPRTGGPNTEAFF
TGCAGCCCAAGGACAGGGGGACCGAACACTGAAGCTTTCTTT
>TRBV5-4|TRBD1|once|TRBJ2-6
CASSTGGPKSGANVLTF
TGTGCCAGCAGTACAGGGGGGCCCAAGTCTGGGGCCAACGTCCTGACTTTC